This TCR beta chain was identified in a study of regulatory T cells in long-lasting Graves disease. Study findings and constraints: Comparison showed that persistent patients shared more public clonotypes (2,741) than new patients (roughly 970). Persistent cases of Graves' showed reduced TCR diversity relative to newly diagnosed patients. Persistent disease favored TRBV28, TRBJ1-2 and TRBJ2-5.

This clonotype was picked up many times. Antigen: not known. The time point: newly diagnosed GD, antithyroid drugs for less than 3 months. The TCR library was made from RNA that had been extracted from PBMCs in TRIzol. The CDR3 contains 16 residues. CDR1 MDHEN and CDR2 SYDVKM come from the germline V gene. V shed 3 bases, J shed 2 bases, and the junction held 9 bases outside the gene matches. Relying on iRepertoire HTBI primers and Arm-PCR of CDR3 regions, the team built TCR beta libraries. Each CDR3 protein is one row after TCRdb ran MiXCR on the multiplex PCR reads. This repertoire shows approximately 210,000 distinct CDR3 sequences, around 16% found once; its top ten account for approximately 20%.

This TCR was sampled from a female donor with Graves disease. The material sequenced was peripheral blood mononuclear cells (PBMCs), taken at new diagnosis, from a patient treated with antithyroid drugs. The chain has TRBV28 and TRBJ2-7, with TRBD1 identical over 8 bases. This CDR3 is CASSFRDRGGTYEQYF. The DNA for the CDR3 is TGTGCCAGCAGTTTCCGCGACAGGGGAGGAACCTACGAGCAGTACTTC.